This TCR beta chain was identified during a study of a mutant IDH1 vaccine in newly diagnosed glioma. The time point here: baseline, week 1 (first vaccination visit). Stated treatment: pre-vaccination baseline after standard-of-care therapy. The table came from immunoSEQ multiplex PCR; TCRdb's copy has only in-frame clones and leaves some out. The repertoire has over 55,000 clones, around 88% of them found once; the top ten carry around 4.5%. The sample in question was peripheral blood mononuclear cells (PBMCs), obtained from a glioma patient treated with radiotherapy, temozolomide or both. This sequence was found in a woman under 30 with glioma. Some clones in this sample may be carry-over from other donors' samples.

The CDR3 loop is CASSLVPGSYGYTF. The CDR3, as DNA: TGCGCCAGCAGCTTAGTACCGGGTAGCTATGGCTACACCTTC. The V call is TRBV5-1, the J call TRBJ1-2; D is unclear. V was cut by 2 bases and J by 4 bases, with 12 bases left in between. Germline CDR1 and CDR2: SGHRS and YFSETQ. This CDR3 region has 14 residues.